These 6 T cell receptor beta chains came from one sample sequenced in a study of blood T cell repertoires in COVID-19. Profiled with immunoSEQ multiplex PCR; TCRdb holds only in-frame clones, not every one. The sample has under 300,000 clones, approximately 79% seen once. The sequencing sample was made of peripheral blood. The receptors derive from a woman in her thirties or forties with active or convalescent COVID-19.

The rearrangement uses TRBV28 and TRBJ1-2, with 8 bases lining up with TRBD1. Germline assignment: CDR1 MDHEN and CDR2 SYDVKM. The V and J ends lost 7 bases and 0 bases, in that order; junction bases with no gene match: 7. This CDR3 comprises 15 residues. The DNA for the CDR3 is TGTGCCAGCACCTCTGGACAGGGCGCTAACTATGGCTACACCTTC. Its translation: CASTSGQGANYGYTF.

The CDR3 DNA follows: TGTGCCAGCAGCTTGGGTAGGGGAGGACAGCCCCAGCATTTT. It encodes CASSLGRGGQPQHF. The chain combines TRBV5-5 with TRBJ1-5, with D possibly being TRBD1 (5 bases). Trimming pared 0 bases from V and 7 bases from J, leaving 11 bases between. The CDR3 contains 14 residues. Germline CDR1 reads SGHKS; CDR2 reads YYEKEE (reference sequence). The full variable domain, its missing parts supplied by reference TRBV5-5 and TRBJ1-5, is DAGVTQSPTHLIKTRGQQVTLRCSPISGHKSVSWYQQVLGQGPQFIFQYYEKEERGRGNFPDRFSARQFPNYSSELNVNALLLGDSALYLCASSLGRGGQPQHFGDGTRLSIL.

The sample holds one count of this clone. The chain joins TRBV2 to TRBJ2-1, with D hard to call. The CDR3 is made up of 14 amino acids. In germline, CDR1 is SNHLY, CDR2 FYNNEI. V lost 7 bases and J 3 bases, leaving 13 bases between the germline ends. CDR3 loop: CASTPVGGYNEQFF. The CDR3 nucleotides read TGTGCCAGCACCCCGGTAGGCGGCTACAATGAGCAGTTCTTC.

V is TRBV27 and J is TRBJ1-5; possibly TRBD1 for D (6 bases). Germline V CDR1 and CDR2: MNHEY, SMNVEV (reference sequence). CDR3 length equals 15 residues. The ends were cut back, 5 bases at V and 6 bases at J, with 17 bases in the middle. The CDR3 DNA sequence: TGTGCCAGCAGTAAAACTCAGGGGACGGGTCAGCCCCAGCATTTT. It is translated as CASSKTQGTGQPQHF.

The chain recombines TRBV14 with TRBJ1-1; D remains ambiguous. Germline lookup yields CDR1 SGHDN and CDR2 FVKESK. This CDR3 is 16 amino acids long. V was clipped by 2 bases and J by 0 bases, with 13 bases between them. CDR3 coding DNA: TGTGCCAGCAGCCAAAGCCTTTTGACTATGAACACTGAAGCTTTCTTT. Amino acids: CASSQSLLTMNTEAFF.

J is TRBJ1-2 and V is TRBV4-1; tentative D call: TRBD1 (6 bases). The germline V and J ends were trimmed by 0 bases and 8 bases, with 10 bases remaining between them. The CDR3 has 13 residues. Germline V CDR1 and CDR2: MGHRA, YSYEKL. CDR3 amino acids: CASSQDRGRGYTF. The CDR3 bases are TGCGCCAGCAGCCAAGACAGGGGACGAGGCTACACCTTC.